The T cell receptor beta chain under discussion was sequenced for a study of technical replicates of blood from several donors. Germline values: CDR1 ENHRY, CDR2 SYGVKD. V lost 5 bases and J lost 0, with 14 bases in between. The CDR3 sequence is 16 residues long. Profiled with immunoSEQ multiplex PCR; TCRdb holds only in-frame clones, not every one. Of about 13,000 clones listed, about four fifths were seen once; the top ten hold 9.5% to 15%. Sequencing used PBMCs. The source of this sequence is a human donor in good health. This rearrangement joins TRBV10-3 to TRBJ1-3; D is uncertain. In nucleotides, the CDR3 is TGTGCCATCAGTCCGACGACACCTGTCTCTGGAAACACCATATATTTT. Protein: CAISPTTPVSGNTIYF.